These 20 T cell receptor beta chains originate from one sample sequenced in a study of shared clonotypes between healthy human individuals. Here immunoSEQ multiplex PCR was the method, and the copy in TCRdb shows in-frame clones only, minus some. There are roughly 2.4 million clones in the sample; 90% to 96% occur only once, and roughly 0.13% lies in the top ten. Sequenced sample: naive CD4+ T cells sorted from blood. Subset denoted: CD45RA+ positively selected. These receptor sequences come from a man aged 18 to 29 in good health.

This sequence joins TRBV9 and TRBJ1-5, with 8 bases fitting TRBD1. CDR3 size: 15 residues. CDR1 and CDR2 from the germline V gene are SGDLS and YYNGEE. J was trimmed by 7 bases and V by 5 bases; bases with no gene match: 11. The CDR3 DNA sequence: TGTGCCAGCAGATCACAGGGACAGGCTCGACAGCCCCAGCATTTT. Its protein product is CASRSQGQARQPQHF. The full variable domain, rest sourced from reference TRBV9 and TRBJ1-5, is DSGVTQTPKHLITATGQRVTLRCSPRSGDLSVYWYQQSLDQGLQFLIQYYNGEERAKGNILERFSAQQFPDLHSELNLSSLELGDSALYFCASRSQGQARQPQHFGDGTRLSIL.

V is TRBV6-5 and J is TRBJ1-2; D call uncertain. Germline assignment: CDR1 MNHEY and CDR2 SVGAGI. V was trimmed by 4 bases and J by 3 bases, leaving 6 bases between them. The CDR3 extends over 12 amino acids. The CDR3 loop is CASSSEYYGYTF. In DNA form, the CDR3 reads TGTGCCAGCAGTTCAGAGTACTATGGCTACACCTTC.

The gene calls are TRBV6-1 and TRBJ1-6; the D is unclear. The length of the CDR3 is 14 residues. The V gene lost 1 base and the J gene lost 8 bases, with 9 bases spanning the gap. CDR1 and CDR2 (germline): MNHNS, SASEGT. CDR3 sequence: CASSEGTVHSPLHF. The DNA for the CDR3 is TGTGCCAGCAGTGAAGGTACAGTACATTCACCCCTCCACTTT.

V usage is TRBV4-1 and J usage is TRBJ1-5, with D possibly TRBD1 on 6 matching bases. Germline CDR1 reads MGHRA; CDR2 reads YSYEKL. The CDR3 is 15 residues long. With 1 base removed from V and 7 bases from J, the gap between germline ends came to 14 bases. CDR3 protein: CASSQVMGAPQPQHF. The CDR3 DNA follows: TGCGCCAGCAGCCAAGTAATGGGGGCACCGCAGCCCCAGCATTTT.

CDR3 sequence reads: CASSLLGTEQYF. Here the CDR3 DNA reads TGTGCCAGCAGCTTACTGGGGACCGAGCAGTACTTC. This rearrangement joins TRBV7-9 to TRBJ2-7; TRBD1 or TRBD2 may be the D gene (5 bases each). CDR3 length equals 12 residues. Germline CDR1 reads SEHNR; CDR2 reads FQNEAQ (reference sequence). The ends were cut back, 2 bases at V and 6 bases at J, with 8 bases in the middle.

The chain uses TRBV5-4 and TRBJ1-6; no clear D gene. The V end was cut by 6 bases, the J end by 8 bases, with 12 bases between. Germline CDR1 is SGHNT and CDR2 is YYREEE (reference sequence). CDR3 length equals 13 residues. The DNA of the CDR3 is TGTGCCAGCAACCAGCATCCCGATTCACCCCTCCACTTT. Its protein product is CASNQHPDSPLHF.

A single count supports this clone. The J gene is TRBJ2-1, the V gene TRBV10-1; possible D gene TRBD1, 6 bases. CDR1 is WNHNN, CDR2 SYGVQD, per germline (reference sequence). The CDR3 has 13 residues. With 2 bases removed from V and 10 bases from J, the gap between germline ends came to 12 bases. The CDR3 sequence is CASSEVPGTEQFF. In DNA form, the CDR3 reads TGCGCCAGCAGTGAGGTCCCCGGGACAGAGCAGTTCTTC.

The chain has TRBV30 and TRBJ1-6; 7 nucleotides match TRBD1. The J segment lost 10 bases and the V segment lost 4 bases, leaving 10 bases of the junction unmatched. This CDR3 is built from 14 residues. CDR1 and CDR2 (germline): GTSNPN, SVGIG (reference sequence). As DNA, the CDR3 is TGTGCCTGGAACCTACAGGGGAATTACTCACCCCTCCACTTT. Translated, it gives CAWNLQGNYSPLHF.

CDR3 nucleotides: TGTGCCAGCAGTTTACTAGACGGACTCTATGGCTACACCTTC. It specifies CASSLLDGLYGYTF. V usage is TRBV28 and J usage is TRBJ1-2, with D unresolved. The CDR3 loop spans 14 amino acids. CDR1 is MDHEN, CDR2 SYDVKM, per germline. V gave up 2 bases and J gave up 4 bases, with 11 bases separating them.

The chain is built from TRBV5-6 and TRBJ2-1, with D possibly being TRBD1 (5 bases). Germline lookup yields CDR1 SGHDT and CDR2 YYEEEE. This CDR3 is 12 amino acids long. V lost 0 bases to trimming and J lost 7 bases, with 5 bases between them. The CDR3 region has the DNA TGTGCCAGCAGCTTGGAGGGGAATGAGCAGTTCTTC. This translates into CASSLEGNEQFF.

The rearrangement joins TRBV18 to TRBJ2-5; 8 nucleotides match TRBD1. With V trimmed by 3 bases and J by 7 bases, 10 bases remained unmatched. The CDR3 loop spans 15 amino acids. Germline CDR1 and CDR2: KGHSH and LQKENI. The CDR3 here is CASSPAGTGFWTQYF. The CDR3 DNA sequence: TGTGCCAGCTCACCCGCGGGGACAGGCTTTTGGACCCAGTACTTC.

The chain employs TRBV5-1 and TRBJ2-1; D is ambiguous. The CDR3 consists of 15 residues. Germline CDR1 is SGHRS and CDR2 is YFSETQ. Trimming removed 0 bases at V and 6 bases at J, with 13 bases between. CDR3 sequence (DNA): TGCGCCAGCAGCTTGGTTCAGAAGACCACCAATGAGCAGTTCTTC. This gives the protein CASSLVQKTTNEQFF.

A word on this clone: Other DNA variants within this sample encode the same CDR3. The V gene is TRBV6-5, the J gene TRBJ1-2, with D perhaps matching TRBD1 (5 bases). V dropped 0 bases and J dropped 3 bases, with 11 bases sitting between them. CDR3 size: 15 residues. Germline V lookup: CDR1 MNHEY, CDR2 SVGAGI. CDR3 amino acids: CASSYSNRPHYGYTF. In DNA form, the CDR3 reads TGTGCCAGCAGTTACTCGAACAGGCCGCACTATGGCTACACCTTC.

The chain carries TRBV6-1 and TRBJ2-7; 11 bases fit TRBD1. V was clipped by 8 bases and J by 2 bases; unmatched bases: 8. This CDR3 has 15 residues. Germline V CDR1 and CDR2: MNHNS, SASEGT. This CDR3 is CASGTGQGGPYEQYF. The CDR3 DNA reads as TGTGCCAGCGGGACGGGACAGGGGGGGCCCTACGAGCAGTACTTC.

The rearrangement joins TRBV18 to TRBJ1-1; D uncertain. Looked up from germline, CDR1 is KGHSH and CDR2 is LQKENI. V dropped 6 bases and J dropped 1 base, with 12 bases sitting between them. The CDR3 is 14 amino acids. CDR3 DNA: TGTGCCAGCTCTGTAAACCATGGGAACACTGAAGCTTTCTTT. This gives the protein CASSVNHGNTEAFF. The full variable domain, completed using reference TRBV18 and TRBJ1-1, is NAGVMQNPRHLVRRRGQEARLRCSPMKGHSHVYWYRQLPEEGLKFMVYLQKENIIDESGMPKERFSAEFPKEGPSILRIQQVVRGDSAAYFCASSVNHGNTEAFFGQGTRLTVV.

The J gene is TRBJ2-3, the V gene TRBV18, with 14 bases that match TRBD2. V dropped 2 bases and J dropped 0; count of bases not matched to a gene: 7. The CDR3 is 19 residues long. CDR1 and CDR2 from the germline V gene are KGHSH and LQKENI. This chain's CDR3 is CASSPFGLAGGSSTDTQYF. The DNA for the CDR3 is TGTGCCAGCTCACCATTCGGACTAGCGGGAGGCTCTAGCACAGATACGCAGTATTTT.

The rearrangement links TRBV5-1 to TRBJ2-2, with D possibly TRBD1 on 5 matching bases. V gave up 2 bases and J gave up 5 bases, with 13 bases separating them. Germline values: CDR1 SGHRS, CDR2 YFSETQ. CDR3 length: 15 residues. CDR3 sequence (DNA): TGCGCCAGCAGCTTACAGGAAATGGGGACCGGGGAGCTGTTTTTT. Its protein is CASSLQEMGTGELFF.

The chain links TRBV10-3 to TRBJ2-7, with D uncertain. Looked up from germline, CDR1 is ENHRY and CDR2 is SYGVKD. The CDR3 length is 13 residues. V was pared by 10 bases and J by 3 bases, with 16 bases between. As DNA, the CDR3 is TGTGCCACCCTACCCCCCTGGGTCTACGAGCAGTACTTC. This translates into CATLPPWVYEQYF.

The chain combines TRBV6-4 with TRBJ1-4; D call uncertain. Germline CDR1 MRHNA, CDR2 SNTAGT. Trimming left V 3 bases short and J 4 bases short, with 9 bases between. The CDR3 has 14 residues. The CDR3: CASSELGFNEKLFF. The DNA for the CDR3 is TGTGCCAGCAGTGAGTTGGGGTTTAATGAAAAACTGTTTTTT.

The count of this clone is one. The gene calls are TRBV18 and TRBJ2-1; no firm D call. V was trimmed by 0 bases and J by 9 bases, leaving 18 bases between them. This CDR3 region has 16 residues. CDR1 is KGHSH and CDR2 is LQKENI in the germline V gene. The CDR3 DNA is TGTGCCAGCTCACCACCGGCCAGAGTCCGTTTGAGTGAGCAGTTCTTC. Translated, it gives CASSPPARVRLSEQFF.